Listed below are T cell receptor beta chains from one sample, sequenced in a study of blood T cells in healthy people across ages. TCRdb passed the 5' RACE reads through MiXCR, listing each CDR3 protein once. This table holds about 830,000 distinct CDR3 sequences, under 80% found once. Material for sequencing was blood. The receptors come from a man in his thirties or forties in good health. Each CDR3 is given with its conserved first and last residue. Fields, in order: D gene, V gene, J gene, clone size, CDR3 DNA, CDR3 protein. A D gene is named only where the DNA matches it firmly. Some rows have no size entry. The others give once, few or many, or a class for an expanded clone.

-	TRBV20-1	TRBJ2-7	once	TGCAGTGCTTCGCGGCAGGAGAGCTCCTACGAGCAGTACTTC	CSASRQESSYEQYF
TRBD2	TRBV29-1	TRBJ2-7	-	TGCAGCGTTGGACGCCTGCGGGGGGTATGCTGTCACGAGCAGTACTTC	CSVGRLRGVCCHEQYF
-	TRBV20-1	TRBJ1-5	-	TGCAGTGCTAGAGAGAACATAGTCAATCAGCCCCAGCATTTT	CSARENIVNQPQHF
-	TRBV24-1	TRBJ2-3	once	TGTGCCACCTCAGCCTCGAAAGATACGCAGTATTTT	CATSASKDTQYF
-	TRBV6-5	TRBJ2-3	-	TGTGCCAGCAGTTTTCGGATGCCGGGCCACGACAGGGATACGCAGTATTTT	CASSFRMPGHDRDTQYF
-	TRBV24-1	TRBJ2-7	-	TGTGCCACCAGTGAGGCAGGGGCCTACGAGCAGTACTTC	CATSEAGAYEQYF
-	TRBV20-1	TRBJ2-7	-	TGCAGTGCTAGACCAAGGATACAGGGCCCCTCCTACGAGCAGTACTTC	CSARPRIQGPSYEQYF
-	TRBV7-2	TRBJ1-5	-	TGTGCCAGCAGCTTAGGGGTCTTCCAGGAGGATCAGCCCCAGCATTTT	CASSLGVFQEDQPQHF
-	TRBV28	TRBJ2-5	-	TGTGCCAGCAGTTTAATAGCCGATATCTCGGGGCAGTACTTC	CASSLIADISGQYF
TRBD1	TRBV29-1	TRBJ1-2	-	TGCAGCGTTCCCGGACAGGGGGCAGAGGGCTACACCTTC	CSVPGQGAEGYTF
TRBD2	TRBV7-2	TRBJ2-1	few	TGTGCCAGTAGCTTATGGGAGGGGAGCTCCTACAATGAGCAGTTCTTC	CASSLWEGSSYNEQFF
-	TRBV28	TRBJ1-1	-	TGTGCCAGCAGTTCCCAGGGGCCAACGAACACTGAAGCTTTCTTT	CASSSQGPTNTEAFF
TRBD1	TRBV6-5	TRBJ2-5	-	TGTGCCAGCACGCCGGACAGGGAAGAGACCCAGTACTTC	CASTPDREETQYF
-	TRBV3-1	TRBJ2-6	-	TGTGCCAGCAGCCAAGGACTGTGGGCAATTAGTGGGGCCAACGTCCTGACTTTC	CASSQGLWAISGANVLTF
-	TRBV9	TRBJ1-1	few	TGTGCCAGCAGCGTAGCTACTCTAGGGAACACTGAAGCTTTCTTT	CASSVATLGNTEAFF
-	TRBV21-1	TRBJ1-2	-	TGTGCCAGCAGCAAAAAGGGACCTAACTATGGCTACACCTTC	CASSKKGPNYGYTF
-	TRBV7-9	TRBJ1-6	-	TGTGCCAGCAGCTTCGGGACATCTTATAATTCACCCCTCCACTTT	CASSFGTSYNSPLHF
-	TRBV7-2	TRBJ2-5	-	TGTGCCAGCAGCCCGGGACTTGGATGGGAGACCCAGTACTTC	CASSPGLGWETQYF
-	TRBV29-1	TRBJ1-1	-	TGCAGCGTTGAAGCAGGTTCCACTGAAGCTTTCTTT	CSVEAGSTEAFF
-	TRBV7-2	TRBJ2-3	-	TGTGCCAGTGCAACCAGGGGTAGCACAGATACGCAGTATTTT	CASATRGSTDTQYF
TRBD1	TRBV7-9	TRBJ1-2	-	TGTGCCAGCAGCTTAGTACAGGGGGCTGGCTACACCTTC	CASSLVQGAGYTF
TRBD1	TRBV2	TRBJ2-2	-	TGTGCCACTCAGGACAGGGGATTCACCGGGGAGCTGTTTTTT	CATQDRGFTGELFF
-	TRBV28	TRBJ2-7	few	TGTGCCAGCAGCAATCATAACTCCTACGAGCAGTACTTC	CASSNHNSYEQYF
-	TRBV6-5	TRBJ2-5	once	TGTGCCAGCAGTTACTCGCGGGCAGGGTTGGAGACCCAGTACTTC	CASSYSRAGLETQYF
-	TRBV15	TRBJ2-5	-	TGTGCCACCTGCTCGTCTAAGACCCAGTACTTC	CATCSSKTQYF
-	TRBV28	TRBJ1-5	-	TGTGCCAGCAGCCAGGTAGAGGGCTACGATCAGCCCCAGCATTTT	CASSQVEGYDQPQHF
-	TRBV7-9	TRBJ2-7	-	TGTGCCAGCAGCTCCCCCGCGGGGCTTAGCTACGAGCAGTACTTC	CASSSPAGLSYEQYF
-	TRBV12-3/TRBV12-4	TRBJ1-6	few	TGTGCCAGCAGTTTAGCGATCCCCGGAACAGCCAGTAATTCACCCCTCCACTTT	CASSLAIPGTASNSPLHF
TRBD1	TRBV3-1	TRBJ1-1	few	TGTGCCAGCAGCCCTACCACAGGGGCGAACACTGAAGCTTTCTTT	CASSPTTGANTEAFF
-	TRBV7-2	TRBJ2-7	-	TGTGCCAGCAGCTTAGGGGCTCAAGGGGACCGACACGAGCAGTACTTC	CASSLGAQGDRHEQYF
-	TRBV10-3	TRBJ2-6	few	TGTGCCACGAGGGGGGGCTCTGGGGCCAACGTCCTGACTTTC	CATRGGSGANVLTF
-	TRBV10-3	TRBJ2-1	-	TGTGCCATCAGTGAGGATAGGGGTTATGAGCAGTTCTTC	CAISEDRGYEQFF
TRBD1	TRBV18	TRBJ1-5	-	TGTGCCAGCTCACCAGGACAGGGCACCCATCAGCCCCAGCATTTT	CASSPGQGTHQPQHF
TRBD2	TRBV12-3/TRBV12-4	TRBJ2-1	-	TGTGCCAGCAGGACATATCTAGCGGGGGGTCCAACATCCTACAATGAGCAGTTCTTC	CASRTYLAGGPTSYNEQFF
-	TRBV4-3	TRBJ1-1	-	TGCGCCAGCAGCCAAGCAGGGACAACTTTCTTT	CASSQAGTTFF
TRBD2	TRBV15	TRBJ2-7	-	TGTGCCACCAGCAGAGATCTTGAGTTAGCGGGGTACGGGTACTTC	CATSRDLELAGYGYF
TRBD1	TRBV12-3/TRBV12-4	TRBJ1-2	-	TGTGCCAGCAGCCCGGACAGGGCCGGCTGCACCTTC	CASSPDRAGCTF
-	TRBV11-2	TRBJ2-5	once	TGTGCCAGCAGCTTTGGGAGGTGGGTCGGGCAAGAGACCCAGTACTTC	CASSFGRWVGQETQYF
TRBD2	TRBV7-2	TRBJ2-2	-	TGTGCCAGCAGACCAGGCGGAGCGGGGGTTACCGGGGAGCTGTTTTTT	CASRPGGAGVTGELFF
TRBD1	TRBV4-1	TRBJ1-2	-	TGCGCCAGCAGCCAAGACAGCCCCGACAGGGGCTATGGCTACACCTTC	CASSQDSPDRGYGYTF
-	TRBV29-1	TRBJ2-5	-	TGCAGCGTGGTGGACTGCCACCCGAGCGAGACCCAGTACTTC	CSVVDCHPSETQYF
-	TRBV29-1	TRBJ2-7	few	TGCAGCGTTGAAGATCCGGCCAGGGGACGGATTGAGCAGTACTTC	CSVEDPARGRIEQYF
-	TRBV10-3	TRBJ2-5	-	TGTGCCATCTCCGATGGGGGAGAGCAAGAGACCCAGTACTTC	CAISDGGEQETQYF
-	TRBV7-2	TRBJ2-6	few	TGTGCCAGCAGCTTAGCCGCCCGGTCTGGGGCCAACGTCCTGACTTTC	CASSLAARSGANVLTF
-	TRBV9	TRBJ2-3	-	TGTGCCAGCAGCGTAGAGGGGGGGTCCCTCACAGATACGCAGTATTTT	CASSVEGGSLTDTQYF
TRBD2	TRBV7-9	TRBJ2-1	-	TGTGCCAGCAGCTGGTCTAGCGGGGGGGCAGGCAATGAGCAGTTCTTC	CASSWSSGGAGNEQFF
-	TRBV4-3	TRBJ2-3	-	TGCGCCAGCAGCCAAGATTCTCGGCCTGCGTCTAGCACAGATACGCAGTATTTT	CASSQDSRPASSTDTQYF
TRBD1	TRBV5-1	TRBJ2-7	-	TGCGCCAGCAGACCCCAGGGGGCAAGGTACGAGCAGTACTTC	CASRPQGARYEQYF
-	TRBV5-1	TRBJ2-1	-	TGCGCCAGCAGCTTGCAAGGGGGGGCTACAAATGAGCAGTTCTTC	CASSLQGGATNEQFF
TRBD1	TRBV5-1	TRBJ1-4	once	TGCGCCAGCAGCTTGTTTGGACAGGGTAGCGGGTCAGCAGGAAAACTGTTTTTT	CASSLFGQGSGSAGKLFF
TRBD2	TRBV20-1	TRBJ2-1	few	TGCAGTGCCTCGCTTCGGGGGGGCCTTCGCTATGAGCAGTTCTTC	CSASLRGGLRYEQFF
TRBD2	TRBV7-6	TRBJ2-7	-	TGTGCCAGCAGCCCCAGGGCGGGGGGCTCATCCTACGAGCAGTACTTC	CASSPRAGGSSYEQYF
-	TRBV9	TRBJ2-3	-	TGTGCCAGCAGCGTATTGTCCAGCACGAATACGCAGTATTTT	CASSVLSSTNTQYF
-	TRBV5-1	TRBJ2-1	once	TGCGCCAGCAGCTTGGGCGCCTCGACAAGGACACACAATGAGCAGTTCTTC	CASSLGASTRTHNEQFF
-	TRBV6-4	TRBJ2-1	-	TGTGCCAGCAGTGACCTCGGGGGAAAGACGCTGGATGGGCAGTTCTTC	CASSDLGGKTLDGQFF